Each of the 12 T cell receptor beta chains below was sequenced from the same sample in a study of blood T cell repertoires in COVID-19. TCRdb's table, derived via immunoSEQ multiplex PCR, lists solely in-frame clones and lacks some. This sample has under 110,000 clones; around 85% occur once, and the top ten carry approximately 2%. Sample: peripheral blood. The receptors were sampled from a woman aged 70-85 years with active or convalescent COVID-19.

As DNA, the CDR3 is TGTGCCAGCCGGGTAGTCGGCACAGATACGCAGTATTTT. Translated: CASRVVGTDTQYF. The chain links TRBV6-5 to TRBJ2-3; no definite D call. The CDR3 has 13 amino acids. The germline V and J ends were trimmed by 8 bases and 1 base, with 10 bases remaining between them. CDR1 is MNHEY and CDR2 is SVGAGI in the germline V gene.

J is TRBJ2-7 and V is TRBV5-1; 11 positions agree with TRBD1. The CDR3 consists of 14 residues. The germline V gene has CDR1 SGHRS and CDR2 YFSETQ. J was trimmed by 3 bases and V by 4 bases; bases with no gene match: 3. CDR3 bases: TGCGCCAGCAGCCCCGGGACAGGGGGCTACGAGCAGTACTTC. Translated: CASSPGTGGYEQYF.

This chain connects TRBV20-1 to TRBJ1-5; the D is unclear. Trimming removed 3 bases at V and 3 bases at J, with 12 bases between. The CDR3 loop spans 14 amino acids. Germline V gives CDR1 DFQATT, CDR2 SNEGSKA (reference sequence). DNA for the CDR3: TGCAGTGCTAGTGTGCCGAGTAACAATCAGCCCCAGCATTTT. Translation gives CSASVPSNNQPQHF.

This chain links TRBV5-1 with TRBJ2-1, with D tentatively TRBD2 (5 bases). Trimming shortened V by 0 bases and J by 8 bases, and 9 bases separated the two germline ends. This CDR3 region has 13 residues. Germline CDR1 SGHRS, CDR2 YFSETQ. The DNA for the CDR3 is TGCGCCAGCAGCTTGGGAGGGCCGGATGAGCAGTTCTTC. Its protein product is CASSLGGPDEQFF.

The chain carries TRBV27 and TRBJ1-2; D is possibly TRBD1 (5 bases). This CDR3 has 14 amino acids. Trimming removed 5 bases at V and 4 bases at J, with 14 bases between. Germline V gene sequence: CDR1 MNHEY, CDR2 SMNVEV (reference sequence). Written as DNA, the CDR3 is TGTGCCAGCAGTATAAACTGGAGGGGCTATGGCTACACCTTC. It codes for CASSINWRGYGYTF.

This chain uses TRBV24-1 with TRBJ2-3; no clear D gene. Trimming took off 5 bases at V and 2 bases at J, with 10 bases between the two ends. Germline CDR1 KGHDR, CDR2 SFDVKD. The CDR3 sequence is 14 residues long. The DNA for the CDR3 is TGTGCCACCAGTGTGGCGGCATCCACAGATACGCAGTATTTT. It is translated as CATSVAASTDTQYF.

The chain carries TRBV11-2 and TRBJ2-7; weak D call: TRBD1 (6 bases). Trimming shortened V by 8 bases and J by 4 bases, and 18 bases separated the two germline ends. In germline, CDR1 is SGHAT, CDR2 FQNNGV. This CDR3 spans 14 amino acids. The CDR3 bases are TGTGCCAGCCTCCCACAGGGCCCCTCTTACGAGCAGTACTTC. It yields the protein CASLPQGPSYEQYF.

The CDR3 DNA reads TGTGCCAGCAGCTTAGGCTTAGGGGGCTTCACTGAAGCTTTCTTT. Its translation: CASSLGLGGFTEAFF. The chain uses TRBV7-9 and TRBJ1-1; 7 bases line up with TRBD1. Germline V gene sequence: CDR1 SEHNR, CDR2 FQNEAQ (reference sequence). Trimming took 1 base from V and 4 from J; bases not matched to a gene: 6. The CDR3 length is 15 residues.

The chain uses TRBV19 and TRBJ1-5; D unresolved. V lost 3 bases and J 3 bases, leaving 9 bases between the germline ends. Germline lookup yields CDR1 LNHDA and CDR2 SQIVND (reference sequence). This CDR3 is built from 14 residues. In DNA, the CDR3 is TGTGCCAGTAGTATTGGGCATTCCAATCAGCCCCAGCATTTT. Its protein is CASSIGHSNQPQHF.

V is TRBV7-2 and J is TRBJ2-7; TRBD1 matches 7 bases. Trimming at V came to 5 bases and at J to 1 base, leaving 8 bases not matched to a gene. This CDR3 contains 15 residues. Germline CDR1 reads SGHTA; CDR2 reads FQGNSA. CDR3 sequence (DNA): TGTGCCAGCAGCAGGTCAGGGGGAAAGTCCTACGAGCAGTACTTC. Its protein is CASSRSGGKSYEQYF.

V is TRBV7-9 and J is TRBJ2-5; 7 nucleotides match TRBD1. The CDR3 is 14 amino acids. With V trimmed by 4 bases and J by 5 bases, 7 bases remained unmatched. Germline loops: CDR1 SEHNR, CDR2 FQNEAQ (reference sequence). The CDR3 sequence is CASSSTGAVETQYF. DNA of the CDR3: TGTGCCAGCAGCTCCACAGGGGCAGTCGAGACCCAGTACTTC. The full variable domain, rest sourced from reference TRBV7-9 and TRBJ2-5, is DTGVSQNPRHKITKRGQNVTFRCDPISEHNRLYWYRQTLGQGPEFLTYFQNEAQLEKSRLLSDRFSAERPKGSFSTLEIQRTEQGDSAMYLCASSSTGAVETQYFGPGTRLLVL.

The gene calls are TRBV4-2 and TRBJ1-4, with 7 bases matching TRBD1. Per the germline V gene, CDR1 is LGHNA and CDR2 is YNFKEQ. The CDR3 is made up of 15 amino acids. V lost 3 bases, J lost 4 bases, and 5 bases stayed unmatched. The CDR3 sequence is CASSQPGQNNEKLFF. In nucleotides, the CDR3 is TGTGCCAGCAGCCAGCCGGGACAGAATAATGAAAAACTGTTTTTT.